Listed here are 2 T cell receptor beta chains from one sample, sequenced in a study of T cell responses to AZD1222 COVID-19 vaccine. The protocol was immunoSEQ multiplex PCR, while the TCRdb copy is restricted to in-frame clones and leaves out a portion. The profile shows approximately 80,000 clones, 85% to 90% of them singletons. Sequenced material: peripheral blood, taken on day 0 of AZD1222 vaccination. The receptors stem from an adult in good health.

The genes are TRBV30 and TRBJ2-7, with 10 bases aligning to TRBD1. Germline V gives CDR1 GTSNPN, CDR2 SVGIG (reference sequence). The CDR3 contains 13 residues. V lost 3 bases and J lost 5; bases outside the gene matches: 4. CDR3 loop: CAWSSDRGHEQYF. In DNA form, the CDR3 reads TGTGCCTGGAGCAGCGACAGGGGGCACGAGCAGTACTTC.

The J gene is TRBJ2-1, the V gene TRBV7-3; D remains ambiguous. This CDR3 region has 16 residues. Germline V CDR1 and CDR2: SGHTA, FQGTGA. V lost 5 bases to trimming and J lost 3 bases, with 17 bases between them. DNA of the CDR3: TGTGCCAGCAGCCTGAGGCCAGACCCAAACTACAATGAGCAGTTCTTC. Translated: CASSLRPDPNYNEQFF.